This T cell receptor beta chain was found in a study of blood T cell repertoires in COVID-19. Study at large: Acute and convalescent COVID-19 samples came from the United States, Italy and Spain. T cells, B-cell-depleted T cells, or PBMCs supplied cDNA or gDNA.

CDR3 length equals 15 residues. CDR1 SGHAT and CDR2 FQDESV come from the germline V gene (reference sequence). The V and J ends lost 5 bases and 3 bases, in that order; junction bases with no gene match: 6. In the source study's methods: Amplification of reference gene primers provided the estimated nucleated cell counts. Here immunoSEQ multiplex PCR was the method, and the copy in TCRdb shows in-frame clones only, minus some. The DNA gave D and trimming, while V, J and clone size come from that table. Of 180,000 or so clones listed, just under 85% were seen once; the top ten hold 6.9%. This TCR was sampled from a human donor with acute or convalescent COVID-19. The donor label of this sample is uncertain. The rearrangement links TRBV11-1 to TRBJ2-5; 10 bases align to TRBD1. Source material: peripheral blood. The CDR3 nucleotides read TGTGCCAGCAGCCCTCGGACAGGGGGTGAAGAGACCCAGTACTTC. Translation gives CASSPRTGGEETQYF.